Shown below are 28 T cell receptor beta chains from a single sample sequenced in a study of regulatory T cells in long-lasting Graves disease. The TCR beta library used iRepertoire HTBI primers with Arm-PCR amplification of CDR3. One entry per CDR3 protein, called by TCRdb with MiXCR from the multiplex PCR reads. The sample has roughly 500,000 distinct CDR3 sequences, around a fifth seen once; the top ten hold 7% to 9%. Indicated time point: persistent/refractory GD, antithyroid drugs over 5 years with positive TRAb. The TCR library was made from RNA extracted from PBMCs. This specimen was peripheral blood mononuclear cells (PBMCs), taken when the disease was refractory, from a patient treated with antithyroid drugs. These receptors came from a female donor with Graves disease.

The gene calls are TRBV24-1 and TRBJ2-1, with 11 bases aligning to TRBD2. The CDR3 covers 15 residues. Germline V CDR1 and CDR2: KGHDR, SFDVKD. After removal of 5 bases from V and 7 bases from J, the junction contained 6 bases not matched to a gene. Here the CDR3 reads CATSAGTSGRNEQFF. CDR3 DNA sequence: TGTGCCACCAGTGCGGGAACTAGCGGGAGAAATGAGCAGTTCTTC.

The CDR3 DNA sequence: TGTGCCAGTAGTAGGGCCCAGGAGGGGCAGCCCCAGCATTTT. Translation: CASSRAQEGQPQHF. The chain couples TRBV19 to TRBJ1-5; D may be TRBD1 (5 bases). The CDR3 length is 14 residues. Germline V gives CDR1 LNHDA, CDR2 SQIVND (reference sequence). Between the trimmed V and J ends, which lost 4 bases and 7 bases, there was a span of 14 bases.

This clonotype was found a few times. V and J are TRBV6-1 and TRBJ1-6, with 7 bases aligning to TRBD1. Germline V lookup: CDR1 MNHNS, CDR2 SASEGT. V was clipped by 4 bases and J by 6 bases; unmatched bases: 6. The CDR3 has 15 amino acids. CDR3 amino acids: CASSGRGGGNSPLHF. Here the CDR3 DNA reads TGTGCCAGCAGTGGCAGGGGGGGTGGTAATTCACCCCTCCACTTT.

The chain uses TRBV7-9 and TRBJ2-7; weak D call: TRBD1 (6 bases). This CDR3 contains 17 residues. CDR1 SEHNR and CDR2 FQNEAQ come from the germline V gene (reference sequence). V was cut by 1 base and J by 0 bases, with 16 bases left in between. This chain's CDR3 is CASSLGQGLSSSYEQYF. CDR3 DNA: TGTGCCAGCAGCTTAGGGCAGGGGCTATCAAGCTCCTACGAGCAGTACTTC.

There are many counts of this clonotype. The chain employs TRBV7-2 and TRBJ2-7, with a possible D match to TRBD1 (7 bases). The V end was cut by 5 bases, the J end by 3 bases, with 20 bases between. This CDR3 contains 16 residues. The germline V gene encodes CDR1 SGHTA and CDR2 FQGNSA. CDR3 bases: TGTGCCAGCAGCCCCCCCCGGAGGGGACAGCTCTACGAGCAGTACTTC. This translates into CASSPPRRGQLYEQYF.

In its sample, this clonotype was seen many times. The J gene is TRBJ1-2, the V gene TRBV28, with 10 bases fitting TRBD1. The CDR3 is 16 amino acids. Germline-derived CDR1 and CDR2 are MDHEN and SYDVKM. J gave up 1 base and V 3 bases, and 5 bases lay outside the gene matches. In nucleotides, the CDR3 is TGTGCCAGCAGTTTGTGGGACAGGGGTTTTAACTATGGCTACACCTTC. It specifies CASSLWDRGFNYGYTF.

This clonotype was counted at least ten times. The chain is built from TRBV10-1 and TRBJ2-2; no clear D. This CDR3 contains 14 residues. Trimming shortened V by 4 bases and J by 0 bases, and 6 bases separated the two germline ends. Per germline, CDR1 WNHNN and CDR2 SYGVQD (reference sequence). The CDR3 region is CASSVAANTGELFF. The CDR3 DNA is TGCGCCAGCAGTGTGGCAGCGAACACCGGGGAGCTGTTTTTT.

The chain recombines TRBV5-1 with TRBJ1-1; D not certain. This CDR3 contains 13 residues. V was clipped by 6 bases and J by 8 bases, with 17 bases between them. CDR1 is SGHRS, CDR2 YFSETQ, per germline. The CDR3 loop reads CASNPGTTVEAFF. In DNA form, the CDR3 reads TGCGCCAGCAACCCGGGAACTACGGTGGAAGCTTTCTTT.

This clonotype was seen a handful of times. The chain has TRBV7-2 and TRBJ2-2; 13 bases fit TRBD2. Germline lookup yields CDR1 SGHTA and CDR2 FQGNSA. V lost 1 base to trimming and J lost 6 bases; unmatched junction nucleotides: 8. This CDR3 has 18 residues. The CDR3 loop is CASSLVWETSGGPGELFF. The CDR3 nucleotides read TGTGCCAGCAGCTTAGTGTGGGAGACTAGCGGGGGGCCCGGGGAGCTGTTTTTT.

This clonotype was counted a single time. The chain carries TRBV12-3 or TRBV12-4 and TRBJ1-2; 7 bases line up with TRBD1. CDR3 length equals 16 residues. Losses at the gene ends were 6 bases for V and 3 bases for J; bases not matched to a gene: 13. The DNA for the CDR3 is TGTGCCAGCAGACGGGACAGACCTCTAGAAGACTATGGCTACACCTTC. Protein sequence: CASRRDRPLEDYGYTF.

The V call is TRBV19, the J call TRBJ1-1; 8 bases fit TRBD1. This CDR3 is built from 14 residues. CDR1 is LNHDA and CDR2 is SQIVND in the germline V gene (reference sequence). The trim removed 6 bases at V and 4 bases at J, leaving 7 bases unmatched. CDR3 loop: CASRDRAYGTEAFF. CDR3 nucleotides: TGTGCCAGTAGGGACAGGGCCTACGGCACTGAAGCTTTCTTT.

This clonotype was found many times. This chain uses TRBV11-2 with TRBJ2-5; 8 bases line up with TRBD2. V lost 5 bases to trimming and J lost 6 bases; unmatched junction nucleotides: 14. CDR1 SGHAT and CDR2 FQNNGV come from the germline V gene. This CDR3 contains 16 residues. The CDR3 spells CASSPTWAGGGKTQYF. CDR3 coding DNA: TGTGCCAGCAGCCCAACCTGGGCGGGAGGAGGGAAGACCCAGTACTTC.

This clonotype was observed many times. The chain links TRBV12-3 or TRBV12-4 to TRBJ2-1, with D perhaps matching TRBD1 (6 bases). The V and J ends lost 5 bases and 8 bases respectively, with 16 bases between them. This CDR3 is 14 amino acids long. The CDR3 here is CASSPLWGRDEQFF. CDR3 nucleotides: TGTGCCAGCAGTCCCCTCTGGGGGCGGGATGAGCAGTTCTTC.

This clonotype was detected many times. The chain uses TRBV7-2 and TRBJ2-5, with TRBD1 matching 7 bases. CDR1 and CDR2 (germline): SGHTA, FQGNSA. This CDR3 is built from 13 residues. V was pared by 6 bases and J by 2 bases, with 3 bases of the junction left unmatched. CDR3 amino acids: CASRGDSQETQYF. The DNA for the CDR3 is TGTGCCAGCAGGGGGGACAGTCAAGAGACCCAGTACTTC.

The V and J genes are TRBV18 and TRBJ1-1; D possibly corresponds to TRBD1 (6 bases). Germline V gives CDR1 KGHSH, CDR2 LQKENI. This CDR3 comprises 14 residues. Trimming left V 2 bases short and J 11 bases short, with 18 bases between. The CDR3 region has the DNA TGTGCCAGCTCACCAATGGAACAGGGACTGGGGGCTTTCTTT. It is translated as CASSPMEQGLGAFF.

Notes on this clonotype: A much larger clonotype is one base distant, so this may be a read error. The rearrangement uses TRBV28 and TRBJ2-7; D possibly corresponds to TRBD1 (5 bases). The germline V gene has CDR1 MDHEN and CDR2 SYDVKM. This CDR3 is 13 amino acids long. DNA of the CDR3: TGTGTCAGCAGTGGACACACCTTGGGGGAGCAGTACTTC. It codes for CVSSGHTLGEQYF.

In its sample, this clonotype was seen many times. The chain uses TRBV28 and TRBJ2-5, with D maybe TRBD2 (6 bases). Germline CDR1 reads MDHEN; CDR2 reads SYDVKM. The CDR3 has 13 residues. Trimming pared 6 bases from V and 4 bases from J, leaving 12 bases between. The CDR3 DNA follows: TGTGCCAGCAGCCCGGAGGGGCCAGAGACCCAGTACTTC. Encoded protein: CASSPEGPETQYF.

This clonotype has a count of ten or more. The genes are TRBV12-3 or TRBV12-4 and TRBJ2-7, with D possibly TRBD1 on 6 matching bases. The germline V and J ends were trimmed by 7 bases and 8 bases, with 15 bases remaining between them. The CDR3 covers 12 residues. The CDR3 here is CASNRERGKQYF. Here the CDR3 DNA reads TGTGCCAGCAATCGAGAGAGGGGGAAGCAGTACTTC.

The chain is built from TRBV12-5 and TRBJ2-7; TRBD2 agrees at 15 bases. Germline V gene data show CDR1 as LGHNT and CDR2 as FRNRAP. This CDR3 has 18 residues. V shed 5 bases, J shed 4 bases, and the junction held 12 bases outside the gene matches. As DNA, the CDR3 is TGTGCTAGTGGTCTACGGACTAGCGGGAGGGCCGAATGGTACGAGCAGTACTTC. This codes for CASGLRTSGRAEWYEQYF.

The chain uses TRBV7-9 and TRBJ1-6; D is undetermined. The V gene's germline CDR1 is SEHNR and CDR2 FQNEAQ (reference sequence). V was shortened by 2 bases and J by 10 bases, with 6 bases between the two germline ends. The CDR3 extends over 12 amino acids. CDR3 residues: CASSLLPSPLHF. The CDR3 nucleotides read TGTGCCAGCAGCTTACTTCCATCACCCCTCCACTTT.

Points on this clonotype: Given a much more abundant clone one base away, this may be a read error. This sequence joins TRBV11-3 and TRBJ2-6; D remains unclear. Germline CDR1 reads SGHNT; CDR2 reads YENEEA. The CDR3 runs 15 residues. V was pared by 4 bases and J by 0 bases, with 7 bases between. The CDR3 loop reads CASSYGHSGANVLTF. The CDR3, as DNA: TGTGCCAGCAGCTACGGTCACTCTGGGGCCAACGTCCTGACTTTC.

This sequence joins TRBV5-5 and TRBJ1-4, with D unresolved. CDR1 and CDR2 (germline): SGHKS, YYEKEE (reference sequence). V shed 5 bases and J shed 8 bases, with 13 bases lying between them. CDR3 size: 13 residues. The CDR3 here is CASRGSGGEKLFF. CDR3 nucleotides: TGTGCCAGCAGGGGATCGGGCGGAGAAAAACTGTTTTTT.

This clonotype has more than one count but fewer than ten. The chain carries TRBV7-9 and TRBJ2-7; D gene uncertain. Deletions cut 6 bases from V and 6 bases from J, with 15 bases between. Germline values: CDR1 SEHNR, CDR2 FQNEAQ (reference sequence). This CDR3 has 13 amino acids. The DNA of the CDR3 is TGTGCCAGCAGATCCTCTCAAGCAAGCGAGCAGTACTTC. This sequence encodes CASRSSQASEQYF.

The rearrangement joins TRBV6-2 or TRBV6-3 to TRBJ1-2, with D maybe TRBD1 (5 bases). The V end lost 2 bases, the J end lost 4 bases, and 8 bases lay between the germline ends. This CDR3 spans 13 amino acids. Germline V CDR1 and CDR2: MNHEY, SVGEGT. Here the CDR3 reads CASSYIGGYGYTF. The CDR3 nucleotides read TGTGCCAGCAGTTACATCGGGGGCTATGGCTACACCTTC.

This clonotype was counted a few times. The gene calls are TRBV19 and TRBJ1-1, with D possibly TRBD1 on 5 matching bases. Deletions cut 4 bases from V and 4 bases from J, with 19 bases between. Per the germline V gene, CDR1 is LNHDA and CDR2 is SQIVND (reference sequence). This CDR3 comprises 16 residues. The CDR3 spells CASSTTRRGFRTEAFF. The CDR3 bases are TGTGCCAGTAGTACGACCCGGAGGGGCTTTCGCACTGAAGCTTTCTTT.

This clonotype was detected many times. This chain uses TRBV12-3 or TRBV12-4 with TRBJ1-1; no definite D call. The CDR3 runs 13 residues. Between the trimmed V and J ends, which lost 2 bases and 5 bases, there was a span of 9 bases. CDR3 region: CASSLSVGTEAFF. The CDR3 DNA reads TGTGCCAGCAGTTTATCGGTGGGAACTGAAGCTTTCTTT.

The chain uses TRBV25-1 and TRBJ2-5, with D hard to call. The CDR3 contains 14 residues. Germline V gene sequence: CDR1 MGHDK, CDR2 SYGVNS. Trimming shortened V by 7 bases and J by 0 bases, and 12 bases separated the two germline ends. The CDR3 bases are TGTGCCAGCACGTCGTTGTCGAACCAAGAGACCCAGTACTTC. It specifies CASTSLSNQETQYF.

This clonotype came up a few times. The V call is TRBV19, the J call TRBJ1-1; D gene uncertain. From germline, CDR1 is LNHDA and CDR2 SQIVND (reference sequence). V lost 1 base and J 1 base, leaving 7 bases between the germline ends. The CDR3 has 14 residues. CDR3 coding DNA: TGTGCCAGTAGTATAGTCGCGGGGAACACTGAAGCTTTCTTT. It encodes CASSIVAGNTEAFF.